This T cell receptor beta chain emerged from a study of T cell repertoires in cytomegalovirus infection. Study-level background: Both a matching HLA type and CMV infection were indicated by public TCR beta signatures.

Using its own MiXCR run on the reads, TCRdb lists one record per CDR3 protein. The repertoire includes about 300,000 distinct CDR3 sequences, roughly a tenth of them detected once, and approximately 2.3% sits in the top ten. V gave up 0 bases and J gave up 9 bases, with 12 bases separating them. The germline gives CDR1 MGHRA, CDR2 YSYEKL. The CDR3 is 14 residues long. This clonotype has ten or more counts. Sequenced input: PBMCs. This sequence originates from a human donor in good health (CMV status not recorded). Some clones in this sample may be carry-over from other donors' samples. This sequence joins TRBV4-1 and TRBJ1-5; TRBD1 is a possible D gene (5 bases). CDR3 nucleotides: TGCGCCAGCAGCCAAGATACGGGGCCTGGGCCCCAGCATTTT. Protein sequence: CASSQDTGPGPQHF.